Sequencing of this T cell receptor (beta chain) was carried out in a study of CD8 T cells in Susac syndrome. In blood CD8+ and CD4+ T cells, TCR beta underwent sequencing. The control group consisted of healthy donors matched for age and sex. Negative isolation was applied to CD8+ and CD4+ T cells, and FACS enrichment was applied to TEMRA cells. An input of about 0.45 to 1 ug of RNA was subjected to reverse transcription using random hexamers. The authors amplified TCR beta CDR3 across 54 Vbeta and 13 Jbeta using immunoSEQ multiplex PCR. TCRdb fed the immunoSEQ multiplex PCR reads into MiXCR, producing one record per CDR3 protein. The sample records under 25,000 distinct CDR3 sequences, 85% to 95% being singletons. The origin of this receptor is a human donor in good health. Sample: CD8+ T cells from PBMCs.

The CDR3 is CASSDGTGEYF. CDR3 DNA: TGTGCCAGCAGTGACGGGACAGGGGAGTACTTC. The V gene is TRBV6-5, the J gene TRBJ2-7; 10 nucleotides align to TRBD1. Germline V gene data show CDR1 as MNHEY and CDR2 as SVGAGI. The V and J ends lost 5 bases and 11 bases, in that order; junction bases with no gene match: 3. The CDR3 has 11 amino acids.